This T cell receptor beta chain comes out of a study of metastatic and nonmetastatic thyroid tumors. Germline V lookup: CDR1 ENHRY, CDR2 SYGVKD. J gave up 11 bases and V 8 bases, and 5 bases lay outside the gene matches. The CDR3 runs to 11 residues. Each patient came to thyroid surgery without any prior treatment (of any kind). Study processing details: Across clinicopathological groups, CDR3 differences served as the basis for building a distant-metastasis classifier for papillary thyroid cancer. TCRdb reassembled clones from the PCR reads with MiXCR. In this record, the V and J calls reflect TCRdb's handling and not the investigators' own analysis. Of under 30,000 clones listed, over 15% are singletons.

The chain links TRBV10-3 to TRBJ2-2; TRBD1 aligns across 7 bases. The sequence derives from a male donor with papillary thyroid cancer or a benign thyroid nodule (not recorded which). Some clones in this sample may be carry-over from other donors' samples. Sequenced material: blood. CDR3 residues: CAIGTVGELFF. DNA of the CDR3: TGTGCCATCGGGACAGTCGGTGAGCTGTTTTTT.